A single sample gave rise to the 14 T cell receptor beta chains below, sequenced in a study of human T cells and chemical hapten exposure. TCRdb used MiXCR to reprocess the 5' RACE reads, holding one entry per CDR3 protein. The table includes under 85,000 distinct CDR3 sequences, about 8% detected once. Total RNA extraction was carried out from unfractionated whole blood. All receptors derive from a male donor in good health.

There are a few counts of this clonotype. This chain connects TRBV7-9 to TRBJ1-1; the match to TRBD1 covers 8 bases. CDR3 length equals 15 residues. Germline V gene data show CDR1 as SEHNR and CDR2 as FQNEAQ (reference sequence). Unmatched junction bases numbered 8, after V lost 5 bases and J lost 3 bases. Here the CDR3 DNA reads TGTGCCAGCAGCAAGTGGACAGGGACATACACTGAAGCTTTCTTT. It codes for CASSKWTGTYTEAFF.

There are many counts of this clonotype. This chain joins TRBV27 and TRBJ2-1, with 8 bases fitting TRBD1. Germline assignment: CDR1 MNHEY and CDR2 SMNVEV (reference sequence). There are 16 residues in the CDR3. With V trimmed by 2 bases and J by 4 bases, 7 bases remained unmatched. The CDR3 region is CASSLTGGSLYNEQFF. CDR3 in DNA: TGTGCCAGCAGTTTAACAGGGGGGTCCTTATACAATGAGCAGTTCTTC.

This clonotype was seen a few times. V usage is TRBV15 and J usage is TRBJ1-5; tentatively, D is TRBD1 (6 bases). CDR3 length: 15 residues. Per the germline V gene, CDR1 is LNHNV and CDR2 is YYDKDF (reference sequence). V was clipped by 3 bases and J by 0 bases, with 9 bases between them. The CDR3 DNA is TGTGCCACCAGCAGCGGGACAAATAGCAATCAGCCCCAGCATTTT. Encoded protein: CATSSGTNSNQPQHF.

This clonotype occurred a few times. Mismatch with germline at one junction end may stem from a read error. CDR3 residues: CASSRGWDSENYGDTF. The CDR3, as DNA: TGTGCCAGCAGTAGGGGATGGGACTCTGAGAACTATGGCGACACCTTC. The chain joins TRBV6-1 to TRBJ1-2, with TRBD1 as a possible D gene (5 bases). This CDR3 contains 16 residues. From germline, CDR1 is MNHNS and CDR2 SASEGT.

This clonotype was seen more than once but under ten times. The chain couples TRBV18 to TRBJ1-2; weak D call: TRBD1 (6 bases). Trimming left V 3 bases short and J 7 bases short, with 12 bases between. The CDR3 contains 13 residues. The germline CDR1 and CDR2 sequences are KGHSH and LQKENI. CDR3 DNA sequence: TGTGCCAGCTCACCGGGGGGCGGAGGTGGCTACACCTTC. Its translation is CASSPGGGGGYTF. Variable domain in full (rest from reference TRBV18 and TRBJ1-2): NAGVMQNPRHLVRRRGQEARLRCSPMKGHSHVYWYRQLPEEGLKFMVYLQKENIIDESGMPKERFSAEFPKEGPSILRIQQVVRGDSAAYFCASSPGGGGGYTFGSGTRLTVV.

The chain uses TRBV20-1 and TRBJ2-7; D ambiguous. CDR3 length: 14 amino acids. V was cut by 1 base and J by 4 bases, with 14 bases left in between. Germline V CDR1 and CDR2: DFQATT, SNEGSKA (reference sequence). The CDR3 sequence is CSARGIWGGYEQYF. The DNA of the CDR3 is TGCAGTGCTAGAGGGATCTGGGGTGGGTACGAGCAGTACTTC.

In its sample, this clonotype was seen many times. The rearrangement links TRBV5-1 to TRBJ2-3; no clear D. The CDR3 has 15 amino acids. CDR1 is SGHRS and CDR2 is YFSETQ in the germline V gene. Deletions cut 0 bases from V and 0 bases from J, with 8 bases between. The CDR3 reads CASSLGGSSTDTQYF. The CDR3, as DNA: TGCGCCAGCAGCTTGGGTGGTTCTAGCACAGATACGCAGTATTTT.

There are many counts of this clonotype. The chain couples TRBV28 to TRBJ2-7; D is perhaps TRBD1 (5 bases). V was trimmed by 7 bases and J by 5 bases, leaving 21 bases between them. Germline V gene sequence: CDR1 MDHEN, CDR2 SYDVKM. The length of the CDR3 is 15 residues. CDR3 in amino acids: CASTYPGAGSHEQYF. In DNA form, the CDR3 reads TGTGCCAGCACCTACCCCGGAGCAGGGTCCCACGAGCAGTACTTC. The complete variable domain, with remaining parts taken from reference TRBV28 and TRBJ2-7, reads DVKVTQSSRYLVKRTGEKVFLECVQDMDHENMFWYRQDPGLGLRLIYFSYDVKMKEKGDIPEGYSVSREKKERFSLILESASTNQTSMYLCASTYPGAGSHEQYFGPGTRLTVT.

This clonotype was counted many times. CDR3 sequence (DNA): TGTGCCAGCAGCTCGCTACCTCTAGCTGATACGCAGTATTTT. It is translated as CASSSLPLADTQYF. The rearrangement links TRBV7-8 to TRBJ2-3, with D possibly matching TRBD2 (5 bases). Trimming took off 4 bases at V and 6 bases at J, with 14 bases between the two ends. Per the germline V gene, CDR1 is SGHVS and CDR2 is FQNEAQ. The CDR3 has 14 residues.

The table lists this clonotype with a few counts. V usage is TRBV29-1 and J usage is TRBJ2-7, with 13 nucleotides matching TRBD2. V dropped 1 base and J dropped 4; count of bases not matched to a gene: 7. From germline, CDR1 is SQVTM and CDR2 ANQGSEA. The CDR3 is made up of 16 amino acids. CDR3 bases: TGCAGCGTTGAAGGAGCCGGGACTAGCGGGGATTACGAGCAGTACTTC. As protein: CSVEGAGTSGDYEQYF.

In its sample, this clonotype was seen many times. The CDR3 loop reads CASSPQASGYSSYNEQFF. CDR3 nucleotide sequence: TGCGCCAGCAGCCCCCAGGCTAGCGGGTATAGCTCCTACAATGAGCAGTTCTTC. The chain has TRBV5-1 and TRBJ2-1, with 8 bases matching TRBD2. After removal of 4 bases from V and 0 bases from J, the junction contained 12 bases not matched to a gene. Germline values: CDR1 SGHRS, CDR2 YFSETQ. This CDR3 spans 18 amino acids. Drawing the rest from reference TRBV5-1 and TRBJ2-1, the complete variable domain is KAGVTQTPRYLIKTRGQQVTLSCSPISGHRSVSWYQQTPGQGLQFLFEYFSETQRNKGNFPGRFSGRQFSNSRSEMNVSTLELGDSALYLCASSPQASGYSSYNEQFFGPGTRLTVL.

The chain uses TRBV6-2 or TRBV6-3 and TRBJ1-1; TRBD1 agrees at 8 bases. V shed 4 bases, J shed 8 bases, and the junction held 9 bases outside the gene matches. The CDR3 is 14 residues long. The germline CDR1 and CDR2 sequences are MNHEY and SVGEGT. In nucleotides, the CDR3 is TGTGCCAGCAGTTCCCGGACAGGGAGGTCCGAAGCTTTCTTT. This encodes CASSSRTGRSEAFF.

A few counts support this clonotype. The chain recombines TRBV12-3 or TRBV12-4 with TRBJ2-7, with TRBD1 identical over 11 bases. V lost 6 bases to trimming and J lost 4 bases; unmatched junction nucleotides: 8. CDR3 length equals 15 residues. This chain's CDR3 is CASSFSGQGGYEQYF. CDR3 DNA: TGTGCCAGCAGCTTTTCGGGACAGGGGGGATACGAGCAGTACTTC.

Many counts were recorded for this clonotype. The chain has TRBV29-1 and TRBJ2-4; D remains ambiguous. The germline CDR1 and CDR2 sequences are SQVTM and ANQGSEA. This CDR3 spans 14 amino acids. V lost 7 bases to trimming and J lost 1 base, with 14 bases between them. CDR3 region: CSARTTGAKNIQYF. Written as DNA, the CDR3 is TGCAGCGCAAGGACCACTGGGGCCAAAAACATTCAGTACTTC.